The 27 T cell receptor beta chains reported below all come from one sample, sequenced in a study of cytomegalovirus exposure and HLA in healthy donors. Primers: 60 Vbeta forward and 13 Jbeta reverse. Clones were read by immunoSEQ multiplex PCR, and TCRdb kept only the in-frame ones, dropping some. The sample shows roughly 180,000 clones, roughly 84% of them seen only once. Sequences were obtained from PBMCs. All receptors come from a boy between 5 and 17 years old in good health and CMV-seronegative.

The gene calls are TRBV5-6 and TRBJ2-5; D ambiguous. The germline V gene has CDR1 SGHDT and CDR2 YYEEEE. With 2 bases removed from V and 4 bases from J, the gap between germline ends came to 9 bases. The CDR3 extends over 13 amino acids. This chain's CDR3 is CASSFQGGETQYF. As DNA, the CDR3 is TGTGCCAGCAGCTTCCAAGGCGGAGAGACCCAGTACTTC.

This clone was recorded only once. The CDR3 reads CASREGDTQYF. In DNA form, the CDR3 reads TGTGCCAGCAGGGAGGGGGATACGCAGTATTTT. The V and J genes are TRBV6-4 and TRBJ2-3; D is possibly TRBD2 (6 bases). Trimming removed 6 bases at V and 6 bases at J, with 7 bases between. The CDR3 loop spans 11 amino acids. Germline values: CDR1 MRHNA, CDR2 SNTAGT.

V usage is TRBV19 and J usage is TRBJ2-7; 8 bases are shared with TRBD2. The V and J ends lost 3 bases and 2 bases, in that order; junction bases with no gene match: 6. The CDR3 has 15 residues. The germline CDR1 and CDR2 sequences are LNHDA and SQIVND (reference sequence). CDR3 bases: TGTGCCAGTAGTATGGCGACTAGCGCTACCTACGAGCAGTACTTC. It specifies CASSMATSATYEQYF.

The rearrangement joins TRBV29-1 to TRBJ1-1; D perhaps matches TRBD1 (6 bases). Germline values: CDR1 SQVTM, CDR2 ANQGSEA. This CDR3 is built from 14 residues. Trimming took 4 bases from V and 6 from J, leaving 18 bases between them. The CDR3 sequence: CSVVRKDQGSEAFF. The CDR3 DNA reads TGCAGCGTTGTTCGTAAGGACCAGGGGTCTGAAGCTTTCTTT.

J is TRBJ2-2 and V is TRBV7-6, with a possible D match to TRBD2 (6 bases). V was shortened by 2 bases and J by 0 bases, with 19 bases between the two germline ends. Germline V gene sequence: CDR1 SGHVS, CDR2 FNYEAQ. The CDR3 has 19 amino acids. The CDR3 coding sequence is TGTGCCAGCAGCTTATCACCCCCGGGGGTGGGGGCGAACACCGGGGAGCTGTTTTTT. Its translation: CASSLSPPGVGANTGELFF.

This chain uses TRBV5-8 with TRBJ2-1, with 7 nucleotides matching TRBD2. The CDR3 sequence is 20 residues long. V lost 0 bases, J lost 7 bases, and 22 bases stayed unmatched. The germline gives CDR1 SGHTS, CDR2 YDEGEE. CDR3 sequence (DNA): TGTGCCAGCAGCTTGGATGGCTCCGCGACACGGCGGGAGCCCGGAAATGAGCAGTTCTTC. It specifies CASSLDGSATRREPGNEQFF.

The rearrangement links TRBV27 to TRBJ2-1; 8 nucleotides match TRBD1. The V segment lost 10 bases and the J segment 4 bases; nucleotides outside the gene matches: 15. Germline-derived CDR1 and CDR2 are MNHEY and SMNVEV (reference sequence). This CDR3 spans 16 amino acids. Here the CDR3 reads CAIPPGQGPPYNEQFF. The CDR3 region has the DNA TGTGCCATCCCCCCAGGACAGGGCCCCCCGTACAATGAGCAGTTCTTC.

This chain connects TRBV30 to TRBJ2-3; tentatively, D is TRBD1 (5 bases). V gave up 3 bases and J gave up 5 bases, with 15 bases separating them. CDR1 is GTSNPN and CDR2 is SVGIG in the germline V gene (reference sequence). This CDR3 contains 14 residues. The CDR3 loop reads CAWRVTARKDTQYF. The CDR3, as DNA: TGTGCCTGGAGGGTGACAGCGCGGAAAGATACGCAGTATTTT.

This chain links TRBV2 with TRBJ1-5, with TRBD1 matching over 8 bases. CDR1 SNHLY and CDR2 FYNNEI come from the germline V gene. This CDR3 spans 14 amino acids. Trimming took 6 bases from V and 3 from J; bases not matched to a gene: 4. The CDR3 region is CASRSTGANQPQHF. CDR3 nucleotides: TGTGCCAGCAGGTCGACAGGGGCCAATCAGCCCCAGCATTTT.

The V and J genes are TRBV2 and TRBJ2-1, with 10 bases matching TRBD2. The J segment lost 3 bases and the V segment lost 4 bases, leaving 6 bases of the junction unmatched. The germline V gene encodes CDR1 SNHLY and CDR2 FYNNEI. The CDR3 runs to 16 residues. The CDR3: CASSGQAGGSYNEQFF. The CDR3 bases are TGTGCCAGCAGTGGGCAAGCGGGAGGGAGCTACAATGAGCAGTTCTTC. The variable domain in full, with the rest retrieved from reference TRBV2 and TRBJ2-1, is EPEVTQTPSHQVTQMGQEVILRCVPISNHLYFYWYRQILGQKVEFLVSFYNNEISEKSEIFDDQFSVERPDGSNFTLKIRSTKLEDSAMYFCASSGQAGGSYNEQFFGPGTRLTVL.

Only a few counts were recorded for this clone. The rearrangement links TRBV11-2 to TRBJ1-1; possible D gene TRBD1, 5 bases. The CDR3 totals 14 residues. Trimming took off 0 bases at V and 7 bases at J, with 12 bases between the two ends. CDR1 is SGHAT and CDR2 is FQNNGV in the germline V gene. The CDR3 here is CASSLDLRVGEAFF. The CDR3 DNA is TGTGCCAGCAGCTTAGATCTCAGGGTAGGTGAAGCTTTCTTT.

The CDR3 DNA sequence: TGTGCCAGCAGCTCAAGACTAGCGGGGGCCGTCGGAGAGACCCAGTACTTC. It specifies CASSSRLAGAVGETQYF. The chain has TRBV5-6 and TRBJ2-5, with 12 bases lining up with TRBD2. Trimming took 3 bases from V and 4 from J; bases not matched to a gene: 10. Germline V gene lookup returns CDR1 SGHDT and CDR2 YYEEEE. The CDR3 sequence is 17 residues long.

The genes are TRBV30 and TRBJ2-5; TRBD2 is a possible D gene (6 bases). TRBJ2-7 matches the DNA end more closely, so the J call is doubtful. The germline V gene has CDR1 GTSNPN and CDR2 SVGIG (reference sequence). CDR3 size: 13 residues. CDR3 amino acids: CAGTLGPSYEQYF. The CDR3 bases are TGTGCCGGGACTCTGGGGCCGTCCTACGAGCAGTACTTC.

V is TRBV9 and J is TRBJ2-1; the D gene is possibly TRBD2 (6 bases). V was pared by 1 base and J by 5 bases, with 10 bases between. Germline V gene sequence: CDR1 SGDLS, CDR2 YYNGEE. The CDR3 has 14 amino acids. In DNA form, the CDR3 reads TGTGCCAGCAGCGTATACGGGAGCCACAATGAGCAGTTCTTC. Residues: CASSVYGSHNEQFF. Complete variable domain (other parts from reference TRBV9 and TRBJ2-1): DSGVTQTPKHLITATGQRVTLRCSPRSGDLSVYWYQQSLDQGLQFLIQYYNGEERAKGNILERFSAQQFPDLHSELNLSSLELGDSALYFCASSVYGSHNEQFFGPGTRLTVL.

This chain uses TRBV5-1 with TRBJ2-2, with 7 bases lining up with TRBD2. V was clipped by 2 bases and J by 1 base; unmatched bases: 2. Germline lookup yields CDR1 SGHRS and CDR2 YFSETQ. The length of the CDR3 is 15 residues. As DNA, the CDR3 is TGCGCCAGCAGCTTACTAGCGAGGAACACCGGGGAGCTGTTTTTT. Its translation is CASSLLARNTGELFF. Full variable domain (missing parts from reference TRBV5-1 and TRBJ2-2): KAGVTQTPRYLIKTRGQQVTLSCSPISGHRSVSWYQQTPGQGLQFLFEYFSETQRNKGNFPGRFSGRQFSNSRSEMNVSTLELGDSALYLCASSLLARNTGELFFGEGSRLTVL.

The V gene is TRBV30, the J gene TRBJ2-4; 7 bases match TRBD1. This CDR3 contains 16 residues. V lost 0 bases to trimming and J lost 0 bases; unmatched junction nucleotides: 5. The V gene's germline CDR1 is GTSNPN and CDR2 SVGIG (reference sequence). CDR3 coding DNA: TGTGCCTGGAGTGTTCAGGGGGTAGTAGCCAAAAACATTCAGTACTTC. Translating it yields CAWSVQGVVAKNIQYF.

The CDR3 coding sequence is TGCGCCAGCAGCTTGTCCGTGGGGAGTGGCTACACCTTC. It translates to CASSLSVGSGYTF. V is TRBV5-1 and J is TRBJ1-2, with no clear D. Trimming left V 1 base short and J 7 bases short, with 11 bases between. The germline CDR1 and CDR2 sequences are SGHRS and YFSETQ. The CDR3 is 13 amino acids.

This clone has a single count. One end of the junction varies from germline; a read error may be responsible. Other DNA sequences in the sample encode the same CDR3. The chain employs TRBV9 and TRBJ2-3; D remains unclear. Germline V gene sequence: CDR1 SGDLS, CDR2 YYNGEE. CDR3 size: 15 residues. The CDR3 DNA is TGTGCCAGCAGCGTAGGCGGCACGCCCGGCGATACGCAGTACTTT. It translates to CASSVGGTPGDTQYF.

The gene calls are TRBV7-9 and TRBJ1-5, with D perhaps TRBD1 (6 bases). V was pared by 5 bases and J by 5 bases, with 10 bases between. The CDR3 has 13 amino acids. Germline lookup yields CDR1 SEHNR and CDR2 FQNEAQ (reference sequence). The CDR3 region has the DNA TGTGCCAGCAGCGAGGACAGCTATCAGCCCCAGCATTTT. As protein: CASSEDSYQPQHF.

This clone appeared a single time. The chain recombines TRBV27 with TRBJ2-1; 7 bases fit TRBD1. This CDR3 spans 17 amino acids. Germline trimming cut 3 bases from V and 6 bases from J; bases unmatched to any gene: 14. From germline, CDR1 is MNHEY and CDR2 SMNVEV (reference sequence). Here the CDR3 reads CASSFLSRQGPGNEQFF. The CDR3 nucleotides are TGTGCCAGCAGTTTCCTTTCACGACAGGGCCCGGGCAATGAGCAGTTCTTC.

The chain combines TRBV5-1 with TRBJ2-5; TRBD1 might be the D (6 bases). The germline V and J ends were trimmed by 5 bases and 2 bases, with 19 bases remaining between them. Germline V gene lookup returns CDR1 SGHRS and CDR2 YFSETQ. The CDR3 is 16 residues long. The CDR3 DNA follows: TGCGCCAGCAGTGGCAGAGGGACAACCACTCAAGAGACCCAGTACTTC. This codes for CASSGRGTTTQETQYF.

Regarding this clone: The junction differs from germline at one of its ends, possibly a read error. The chain couples TRBV9 to TRBJ2-5, with unresolved D. The CDR3 extends over 15 amino acids. Per the germline V gene, CDR1 is SGDLS and CDR2 is YYNGEE. This chain's CDR3 is CASSVRDDTFERLDF. As DNA, the CDR3 is TGTGCCAGCAGCGTAAGAGATGACACCTTCGAACGCTTGGACTTC.

The chain uses TRBV7-2 and TRBJ1-1; no definite D call. The germline V gene has CDR1 SGHTA and CDR2 FQGNSA. This CDR3 is 10 amino acids long. Between the trimmed V and J ends, which lost 2 bases and 10 bases, there was a span of 5 bases. The DNA for the CDR3 is TGTGCCAGCAGCTTAATAGCAGCTTTCTTT. Amino acid sequence: CASSLIAAFF.

The V and J genes are TRBV27 and TRBJ1-3; unclear D gene. The CDR3 totals 16 residues. CDR1 and CDR2 from the germline V gene are MNHEY and SMNVEV (reference sequence). With 4 bases removed from V and 0 bases from J, the gap between germline ends came to 13 bases. The CDR3 region is CASSSTPGYSGNTIYF. CDR3 nucleotide sequence: TGTGCCAGCAGTTCCACCCCGGGGTACTCTGGAAACACCATATATTTT.

This chain uses TRBV5-1 with TRBJ2-3; 13 positions agree with TRBD2. Germline CDR1 reads SGHRS; CDR2 reads YFSETQ. The CDR3 length is 15 residues. The ends lost 3 bases at V and 7 bases at J; junction bases unmatched: 5. The CDR3: CASSWTSGSGNTQYF. CDR3 nucleotides: TGCGCCAGCAGCTGGACTAGCGGGAGTGGGAATACGCAGTATTTT.

This chain connects TRBV7-6 to TRBJ1-2, with 9 nucleotides matching TRBD1. CDR3 length equals 16 residues. The J segment lost 5 bases and the V segment lost 5 bases, leaving 12 bases of the junction unmatched. Germline loops: CDR1 SGHVS, CDR2 FNYEAQ. The DNA for the CDR3 is TGTGCCAGCAGCCCAAGGACAGGGGCAGGACTGTATGGCTACACCTTC. This sequence encodes CASSPRTGAGLYGYTF. Filled out from reference TRBV7-6 and TRBJ1-2, the complete variable domain reads GAGVSQSPRYKVTKRGQDVALRCDPISGHVSLYWYRQALGQGPEFLTYFNYEAQQDKSGLPNDRFSAERPEGSISTLTIQRTEQRDSAMYRCASSPRTGAGLYGYTFGSGTRLTVV.

The chain carries TRBV7-9 and TRBJ1-4, with unresolved D. The germline V gene encodes CDR1 SEHNR and CDR2 FQNEAQ (reference sequence). V was clipped by 2 bases and J by 3 bases, with 7 bases between them. The CDR3 sequence is 14 residues long. The CDR3 DNA reads as TGTGCCAGCAGCTTATCCGGGGCTAATGAAAAACTGTTTTTT. It encodes CASSLSGANEKLFF.